This record covers a single T cell receptor (beta chain). This CDR3 spans 14 amino acids. Germline values: CDR1 LGHDT, CDR2 YNNKEL (reference sequence). The J segment lost 2 bases and the V segment lost 4 bases, leaving 1 base of the junction unmatched. In the original workflow: For nucleated cells, counts were estimated from reference gene primer amplification. TCRdb's copy holds only in-frame clones and misses some; the assay was immunoSEQ multiplex PCR. The V and J calls and clone size were taken over from that table, and D and trimming were inferred from the DNA. Seen here are tens of thousands of clones, approximately 85% observed once, and the top ten hold around 6.6%. The data derive from a study of blood T cell repertoires in COVID-19. Study-wide background: The samples span acute and convalescent COVID-19 from the United States, Italy and Spain. T cells, B-cell-depleted T cells, or PBMCs supplied cDNA or gDNA.

This clonotype was sampled from a man between 65 and 79 years old with acute or convalescent COVID-19. The J gene is TRBJ2-7, the V gene TRBV3-1 (or the pseudogene TRBV3-2); 11 nucleotides align to TRBD2. The specimen sequenced was peripheral blood. CDR3 sequence (DNA): TGTGCCAGCAGCCCGGGACTAGCGGCCTACGAGCAGTACTTC. Its translation is CASSPGLAAYEQYF.